This record covers a single TCR beta chain. Antigen: not known. 5'RACE primed at constant segments yielded TCR alpha and TCR beta cDNA libraries bearing sample barcodes and UMIs. MiXCR was run by TCRdb on the 5' RACE reads, yielding one entry per CDR3 protein. The repertoire holds about 350,000 distinct CDR3 sequences, with approximately 14% as singletons. The germline V gene has CDR1 SGHTA and CDR2 FQGNSA. V lost 0 bases and J lost 0, with 17 bases in between. The length of the CDR3 is 18 residues. This sample stems from a study of T-cell memory formation after mild COVID-19. In the study overall: Most TCR clusters belonged to a single donor.

Overall study results and limits: Later expanders leaned CD4+, whereas day 15 to 85 contracting clones were balanced CD4/CD8.

Sequencing used PBMCs or a T cell subset sorted from them (not recorded which). The gene calls are TRBV7-2 and TRBJ2-5; either TRBD1 or TRBD2 may supply D (7 bases each). This receptor was taken from a man aged 18 to 35 who had mild COVID-19 (a few samples of this study predate the infection). Cell type and time point are not known. The CDR3 loop is CASSLAQGGGMYQETQYF. In nucleotides, the CDR3 is TGTGCCAGCAGCTTAGCGCAGGGGGGGGGAATGTACCAAGAGACCCAGTACTTC.